These 9 T cell receptor beta chains share one sample of origin, sequenced in a study of identical twins. TCRdb ran MiXCR on the 5' RACE reads and lists one entry per CDR3 protein. The data contain about 520,000 distinct CDR3 sequences, 20% to 25% of them singletons. The sample also formed part of further work on T cells expressing NK-cell markers.

The sequencing sample was made of CD4+ T cells sorted from blood. The receptors stem from a young woman in good health.

The DNA of the CDR3 is TGTGCCAGCAGCTTGGACAGCAACAATCAGCCCCAGCATTTT. This codes for CASSLDSNNQPQHF. J is TRBJ1-5 and V is TRBV5-5, with D unclear. Deletions cut 0 bases from V and 3 bases from J, with 7 bases between. Per germline, CDR1 SGHKS and CDR2 YYEKEE (reference sequence). CDR3 size: 14 residues.

This chain connects TRBV7-2 to TRBJ2-1; 7 nucleotides line up with TRBD1. The CDR3 covers 17 residues. Germline loops: CDR1 SGHTA, CDR2 FQGNSA. Unmatched junction bases numbered 9, after V lost 4 bases and J lost 0 bases. The DNA of the CDR3 is TGTGCCAGCAGCTACCCTGGACAGGCCAGCTCCTACAATGAGCAGTTCTTC. It encodes CASSYPGQASSYNEQFF.

In its sample, this clonotype was seen many times. The rearrangement joins TRBV4-3 to TRBJ1-2; TRBD1 is a possible D gene (6 bases). V dropped 6 bases and J dropped 4 bases, with 18 bases sitting between them. In germline, CDR1 is LGHNA, CDR2 YSLEER. CDR3 length: 15 amino acids. CDR3 sequence reads: CASRQRGGRGYGYTF. CDR3 nucleotides: TGCGCCAGCAGGCAACGGGGGGGGCGCGGCTATGGCTACACCTTC.

This clonotype was seen a few times. V gene TRBV7-9 combines with J gene TRBJ2-1; no definite D call. Trimming shortened V by 1 base and J by 8 bases, and 9 bases separated the two germline ends. The CDR3 is made up of 13 amino acids. Germline V CDR1 and CDR2: SEHNR, FQNEAQ (reference sequence). The CDR3 region is CASSLGLLDEQFF. The CDR3 DNA reads as TGTGCCAGCAGCTTAGGGCTGTTGGATGAGCAGTTCTTC.

The chain carries TRBV12-3 or TRBV12-4 and TRBJ1-2; D possibly corresponds to TRBD1 (5 bases). V was pared by 6 bases and J by 8 bases, with 22 bases between. This CDR3 region has 15 residues. CDR3 region: CASSTVDSPPGGYTF. The CDR3 DNA sequence: TGTGCCAGCAGCACAGTAGACAGCCCCCCGGGAGGCTACACCTTC.

V is TRBV11-3 and J is TRBJ2-2; D unresolved. Germline V gene data show CDR1 as SGHNT and CDR2 as YENEEA. Trimming removed 3 bases from V and 6 bases from J, with 5 bases in between. The CDR3 extends over 12 amino acids. The CDR3: CASSFNAGELFF. As DNA, the CDR3 is TGTGCCAGCAGCTTTAACGCCGGGGAGCTGTTTTTT.

The gene calls are TRBV29-1 and TRBJ1-2; D might be TRBD1 (6 bases). Trimming stripped 6 bases from V and 7 bases from J, with 18 bases between. The CDR3 totals 13 residues. CDR1 is SQVTM and CDR2 is ANQGSEA in the germline V gene. The CDR3 region is CSVPHAGDGGYTF. The CDR3, as DNA: TGCAGCGTCCCCCACGCAGGGGATGGTGGCTACACCTTC.

This clonotype was detected a few times. The chain employs TRBV29-1 and TRBJ1-1; D ambiguous. There are 14 residues in the CDR3. Germline V gene lookup returns CDR1 SQVTM and CDR2 ANQGSEA. The germline V and J ends were trimmed by 6 bases and 6 bases, with 20 bases remaining between them. CDR3 bases: TGCAGCGTCGTGTCTCTGGGTGCTTTCGCTGAAGCTTTCTTT. Amino acids: CSVVSLGAFAEAFF.

This clonotype turned up a few times. This rearrangement joins TRBV12-3 or TRBV12-4 to TRBJ2-3, with a tentative D call TRBD1 (6 bases). The V gene lost 3 bases and the J gene lost 4 bases, with 14 bases spanning the gap. The CDR3 totals 15 residues. The CDR3: CASSLYRAKSDTQYF. For the CDR3, the DNA is TGTGCCAGCAGTTTGTACAGGGCTAAGTCAGATACGCAGTATTTT.